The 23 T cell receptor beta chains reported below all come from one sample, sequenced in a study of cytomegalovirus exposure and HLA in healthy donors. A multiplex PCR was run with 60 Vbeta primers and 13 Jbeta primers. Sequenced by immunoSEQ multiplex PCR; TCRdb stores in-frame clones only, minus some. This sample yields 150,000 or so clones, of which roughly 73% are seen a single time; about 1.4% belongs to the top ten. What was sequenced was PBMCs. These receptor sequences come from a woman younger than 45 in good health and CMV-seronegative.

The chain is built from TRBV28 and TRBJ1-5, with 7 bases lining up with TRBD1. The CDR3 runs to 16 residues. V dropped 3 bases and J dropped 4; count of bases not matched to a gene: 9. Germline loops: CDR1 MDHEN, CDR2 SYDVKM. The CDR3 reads CASSFRGYIANQPQHF. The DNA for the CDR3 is TGTGCCAGCAGTTTCAGGGGGTATATAGCAAATCAGCCCCAGCATTTT. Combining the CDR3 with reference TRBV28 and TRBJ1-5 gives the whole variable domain DVKVTQSSRYLVKRTGEKVFLECVQDMDHENMFWYRQDPGLGLRLIYFSYDVKMKEKGDIPEGYSVSREKKERFSLILESASTNQTSMYLCASSFRGYIANQPQHFGDGTRLSIL.

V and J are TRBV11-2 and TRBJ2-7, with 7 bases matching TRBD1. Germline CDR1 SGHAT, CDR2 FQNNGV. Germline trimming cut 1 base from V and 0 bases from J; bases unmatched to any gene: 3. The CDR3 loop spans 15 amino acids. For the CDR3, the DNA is TGTGCCAGCAGCTTAGCCAGGGGGTCCTCCTACGAGCAGTACTTC. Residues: CASSLARGSSYEQYF.

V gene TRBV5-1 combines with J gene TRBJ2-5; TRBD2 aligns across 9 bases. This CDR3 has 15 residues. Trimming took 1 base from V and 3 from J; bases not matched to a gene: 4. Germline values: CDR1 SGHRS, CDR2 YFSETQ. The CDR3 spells CASSLSGGREETQYF. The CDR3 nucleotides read TGCGCCAGCAGCTTGAGCGGGGGGCGGGAAGAGACCCAGTACTTC.

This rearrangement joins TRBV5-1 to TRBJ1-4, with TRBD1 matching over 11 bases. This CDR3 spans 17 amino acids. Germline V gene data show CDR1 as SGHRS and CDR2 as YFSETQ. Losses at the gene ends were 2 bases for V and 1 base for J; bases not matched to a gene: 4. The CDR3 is CASSFRTGGGTNEKLFF. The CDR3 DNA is TGCGCCAGCAGCTTCCGGACAGGGGGCGGAACTAATGAAAAACTGTTTTTT.

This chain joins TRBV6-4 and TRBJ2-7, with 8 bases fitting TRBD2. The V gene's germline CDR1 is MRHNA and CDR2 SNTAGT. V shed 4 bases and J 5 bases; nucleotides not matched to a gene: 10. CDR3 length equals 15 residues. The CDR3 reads CASSGHGLAWHEQYF. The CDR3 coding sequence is TGTGCCAGCAGTGGACACGGACTAGCTTGGCACGAGCAGTACTTC.

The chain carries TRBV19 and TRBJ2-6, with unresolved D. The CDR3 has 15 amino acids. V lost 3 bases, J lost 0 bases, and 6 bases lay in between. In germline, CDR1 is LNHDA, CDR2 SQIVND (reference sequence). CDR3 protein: CASSIYSSGANVLTF. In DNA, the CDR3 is TGTGCCAGTAGTATTTACAGCTCTGGGGCCAACGTCCTGACTTTC.

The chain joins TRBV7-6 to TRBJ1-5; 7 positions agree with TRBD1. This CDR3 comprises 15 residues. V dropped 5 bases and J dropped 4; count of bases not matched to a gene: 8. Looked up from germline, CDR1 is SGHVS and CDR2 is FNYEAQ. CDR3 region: CASSRTDRVNQPQHF. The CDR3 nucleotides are TGTGCCAGCAGCCGAACAGACAGGGTGAATCAGCCCCAGCATTTT.

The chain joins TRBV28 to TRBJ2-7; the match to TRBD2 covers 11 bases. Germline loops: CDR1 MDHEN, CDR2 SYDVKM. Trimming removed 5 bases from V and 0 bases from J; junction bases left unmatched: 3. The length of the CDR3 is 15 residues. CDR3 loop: CASSPTSGGSYEQYF. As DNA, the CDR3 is TGTGCCAGCAGTCCCACTAGCGGGGGCTCCTACGAGCAGTACTTC. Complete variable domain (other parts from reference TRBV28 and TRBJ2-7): DVKVTQSSRYLVKRTGEKVFLECVQDMDHENMFWYRQDPGLGLRLIYFSYDVKMKEKGDIPEGYSVSREKKERFSLILESASTNQTSMYLCASSPTSGGSYEQYFGPGTRLTVT.

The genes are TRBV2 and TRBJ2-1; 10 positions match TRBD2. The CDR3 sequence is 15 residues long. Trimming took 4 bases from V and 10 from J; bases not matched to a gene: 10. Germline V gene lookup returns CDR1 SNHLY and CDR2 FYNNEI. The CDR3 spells CASSANSGGAEEQFF. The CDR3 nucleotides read TGTGCCAGCAGTGCCAACAGCGGGGGGGCGGAGGAGCAGTTCTTC.

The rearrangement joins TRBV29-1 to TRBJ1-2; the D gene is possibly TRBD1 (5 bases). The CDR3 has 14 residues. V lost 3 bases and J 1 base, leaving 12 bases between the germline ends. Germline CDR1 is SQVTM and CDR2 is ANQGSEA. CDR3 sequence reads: CSVDSSGGNYGYTF. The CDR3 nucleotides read TGCAGCGTTGATAGTTCGGGGGGTAACTATGGCTACACCTTC.

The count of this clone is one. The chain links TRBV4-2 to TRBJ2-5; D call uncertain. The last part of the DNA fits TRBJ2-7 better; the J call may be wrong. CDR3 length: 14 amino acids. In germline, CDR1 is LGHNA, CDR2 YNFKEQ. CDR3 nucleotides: TGTGCCAGCAGCCAAGAATTAGAAACCTACGAGCAGTACTTC. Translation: CASSQELETYEQYF.

DNA of the CDR3: TGTGCCAGTAGTCGTGGGACAGGGCTTTCTGAAGCTTTCTTT. Its translation: CASSRGTGLSEAFF. The chain uses TRBV19 and TRBJ1-1; 9 positions match TRBD1. Trimming took 5 bases from V and 6 from J; bases not matched to a gene: 7. The germline gives CDR1 LNHDA, CDR2 SQIVND (reference sequence). CDR3 length: 14 amino acids.

The CDR3 coding sequence is TGTGCCTGGAAAGCGGCTAGCGGGGACCAAGAGACCCAGTACTTC. This translates into CAWKAASGDQETQYF. V usage is TRBV30 and J usage is TRBJ2-5; 9 bases align to TRBD2. Germline CDR1 is GTSNPN and CDR2 is SVGIG (reference sequence). V was pared by 4 bases and J by 0 bases, with 6 bases of the junction left unmatched. The CDR3 consists of 15 residues.

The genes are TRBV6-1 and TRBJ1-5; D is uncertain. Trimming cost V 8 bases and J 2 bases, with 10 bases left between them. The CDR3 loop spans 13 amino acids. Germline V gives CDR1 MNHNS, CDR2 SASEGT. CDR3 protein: CASLRHGNQPQHF. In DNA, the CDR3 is TGTGCCAGCCTACGACATGGCAATCAGCCCCAGCATTTT.

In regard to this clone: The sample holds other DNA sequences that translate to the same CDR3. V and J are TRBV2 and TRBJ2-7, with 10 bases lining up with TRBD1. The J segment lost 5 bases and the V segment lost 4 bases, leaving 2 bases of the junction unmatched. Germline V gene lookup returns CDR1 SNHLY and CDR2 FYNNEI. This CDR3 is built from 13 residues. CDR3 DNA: TGTGCCAGCAGTGGACAGGGGGCGGACGAGCAGTACTTC. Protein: CASSGQGADEQYF.

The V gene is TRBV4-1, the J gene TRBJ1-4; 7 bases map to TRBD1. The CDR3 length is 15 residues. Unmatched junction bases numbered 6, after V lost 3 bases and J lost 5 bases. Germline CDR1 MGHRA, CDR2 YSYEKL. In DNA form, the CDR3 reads TGCGCCAGCAGCCAGCCCGACAGGGTAAATGAAAAACTGTTTTTT. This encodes CASSQPDRVNEKLFF.

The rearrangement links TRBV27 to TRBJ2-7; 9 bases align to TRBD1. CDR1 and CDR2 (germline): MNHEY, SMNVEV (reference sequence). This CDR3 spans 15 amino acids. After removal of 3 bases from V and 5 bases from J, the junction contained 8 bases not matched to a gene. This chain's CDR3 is CASSLYTGGPDEQYF. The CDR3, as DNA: TGTGCCAGCAGTTTGTATACAGGGGGCCCGGACGAGCAGTACTTC.

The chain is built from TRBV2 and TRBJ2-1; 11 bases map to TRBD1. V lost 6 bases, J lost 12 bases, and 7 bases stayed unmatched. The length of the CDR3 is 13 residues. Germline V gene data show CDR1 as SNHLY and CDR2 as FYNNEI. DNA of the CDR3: TGTGCCAGCAGCGGGGACAGGGGGAGTACGCAGTTCTTC. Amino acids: CASSGDRGSTQFF.

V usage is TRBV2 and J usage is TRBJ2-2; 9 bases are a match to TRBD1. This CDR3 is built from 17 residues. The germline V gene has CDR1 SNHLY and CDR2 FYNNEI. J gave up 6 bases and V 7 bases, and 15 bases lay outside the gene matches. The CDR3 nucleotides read TGTGCCAGCATCGCCGGGACAGGGTTTTTTGGAGCCGGGGAGCTGTTTTTT. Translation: CASIAGTGFFGAGELFF.

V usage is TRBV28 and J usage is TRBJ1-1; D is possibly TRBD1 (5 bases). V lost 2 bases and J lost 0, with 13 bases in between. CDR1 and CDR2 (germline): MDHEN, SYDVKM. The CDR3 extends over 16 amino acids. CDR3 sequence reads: CASSLTTGTLNTEAFF. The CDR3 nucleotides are TGTGCCAGCAGTTTAACAACAGGTACCTTGAACACTGAAGCTTTCTTT.

CDR3 coding DNA: TGTGCCAGCAGCCGCTTCGCGGGGGGGCTAGAGACCCAGTACTTC. Encoded protein: CASSRFAGGLETQYF. The V and J genes are TRBV4-2 and TRBJ2-5, with 9 bases fitting TRBD2. CDR3 length: 15 residues. Germline trimming cut 4 bases from V and 4 bases from J; bases unmatched to any gene: 7. CDR1 and CDR2 from the germline V gene are LGHNA and YNFKEQ.

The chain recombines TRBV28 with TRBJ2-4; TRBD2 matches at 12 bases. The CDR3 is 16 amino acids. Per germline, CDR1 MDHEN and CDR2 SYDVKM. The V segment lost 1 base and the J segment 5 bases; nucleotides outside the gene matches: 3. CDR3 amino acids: CASSLSASGGENIQYF. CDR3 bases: TGTGCCAGCAGTTTATCGGCTAGCGGGGGGGAAAACATTCAGTACTTC.

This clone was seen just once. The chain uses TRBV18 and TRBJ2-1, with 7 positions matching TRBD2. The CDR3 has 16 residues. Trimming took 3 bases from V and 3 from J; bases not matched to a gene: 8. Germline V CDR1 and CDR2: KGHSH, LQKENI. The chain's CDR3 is CASSPRWAGDYNEQFF. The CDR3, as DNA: TGTGCCAGCTCACCTCGCTGGGCGGGGGACTACAATGAGCAGTTCTTC.